Sequencing of this TCR beta chain was carried out in a study of control samples from healthy donors and cancer patients (dated by TCRdb to between 2020 and 2021). The library came from the immunoSEQ multiplex PCR assay. Not all clones reach the TCRdb copy of this immuneACCESS table, which keeps in-frame sequences only. Checked studies attribute under half of the gap to unresolved V genes and leave the rest unexplained. The sample yields about 100,000 clones; approximately 82% were counted once. The leading ten clones occupy roughly 6.5% of the sample. The CDR3 goes from the cysteine to the phenylalanine over 14 residues. The kept DNA is CDR3 alone, 42 bases in frame from the first base. In the germline V gene, CDR1 corresponds to SQVTM and CDR2 to ANQGSEA. The germline ends are 18 bases apart after V is trimmed by 5 bases and J by 5 bases. The table lists this clone with a count of one. Its cognate antigen has yet to be identified. No quality values exist for individual bases; no much larger clone is one base distant.

This TCR was recovered from a man between 18 and 29 years old in good health. In this chain, TRBV29-1 is recombined with TRBJ1-2, and the D gene may be TRBD1, 6 bases matching. The sample was blood. The DNA is TGCAGCGTTTACGCAACAGGGTCGGAGTATGGCTACACCTTC. Its product reads: CSVYATGSEYGYTF.